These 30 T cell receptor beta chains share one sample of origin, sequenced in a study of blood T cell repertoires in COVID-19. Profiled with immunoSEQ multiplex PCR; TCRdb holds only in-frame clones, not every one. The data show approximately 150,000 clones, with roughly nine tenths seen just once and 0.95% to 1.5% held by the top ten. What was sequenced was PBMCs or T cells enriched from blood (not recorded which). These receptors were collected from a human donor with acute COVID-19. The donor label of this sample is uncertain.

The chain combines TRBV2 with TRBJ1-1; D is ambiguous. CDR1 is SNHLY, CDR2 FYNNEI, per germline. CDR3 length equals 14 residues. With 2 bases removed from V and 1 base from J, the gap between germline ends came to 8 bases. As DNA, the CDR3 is TGTGCCAGCAGTGAATTAAGTAGGAACACTGAAGCTTTCTTT. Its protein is CASSELSRNTEAFF.

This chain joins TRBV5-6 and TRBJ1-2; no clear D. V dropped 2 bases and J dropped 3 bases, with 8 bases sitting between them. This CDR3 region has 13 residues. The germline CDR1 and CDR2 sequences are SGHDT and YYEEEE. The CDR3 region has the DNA TGTGCCAGCAGCTTTTCCGGGGACTATGGCTACACCTTC. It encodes CASSFSGDYGYTF.

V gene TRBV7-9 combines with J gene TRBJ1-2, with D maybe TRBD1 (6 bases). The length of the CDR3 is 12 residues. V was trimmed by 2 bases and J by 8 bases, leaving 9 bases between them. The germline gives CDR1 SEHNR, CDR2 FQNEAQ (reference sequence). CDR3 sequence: CASSLTDRGYTF. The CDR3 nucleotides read TGTGCCAGCAGCTTAACGGACAGAGGCTACACCTTC.

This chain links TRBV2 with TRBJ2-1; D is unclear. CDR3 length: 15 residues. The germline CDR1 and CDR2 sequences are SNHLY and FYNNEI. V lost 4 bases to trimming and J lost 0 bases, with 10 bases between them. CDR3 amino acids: CASSGAGSSYNEQFF. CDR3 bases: TGTGCCAGCAGTGGGGCAGGCAGCTCCTACAATGAGCAGTTCTTC.

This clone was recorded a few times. CDR3 amino acids: CASRGRDGYTF. The CDR3 nucleotides read TGTGCCAGCCGAGGGAGGGATGGCTACACCTTC. The V and J genes are TRBV9 and TRBJ1-2; D is unclear. CDR3 length equals 11 residues. Trimming stripped 7 bases from V and 6 bases from J, with 10 bases between. In germline, CDR1 is SGDLS, CDR2 YYNGEE.

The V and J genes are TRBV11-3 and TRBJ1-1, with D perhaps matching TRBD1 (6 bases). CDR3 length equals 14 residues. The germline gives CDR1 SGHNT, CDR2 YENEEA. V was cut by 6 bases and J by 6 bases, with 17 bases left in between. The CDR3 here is CASSLGVQGAEAFF. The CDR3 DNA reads TGTGCCAGCAGTTTGGGGGTACAGGGAGCTGAAGCTTTCTTT.

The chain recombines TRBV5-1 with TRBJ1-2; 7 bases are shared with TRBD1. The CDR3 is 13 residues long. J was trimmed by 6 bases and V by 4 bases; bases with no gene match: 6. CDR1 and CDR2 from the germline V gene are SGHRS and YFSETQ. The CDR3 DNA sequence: TGCGCCAGCAGCACGACAGGGAATCATGGCTACACCTTC. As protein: CASSTTGNHGYTF.

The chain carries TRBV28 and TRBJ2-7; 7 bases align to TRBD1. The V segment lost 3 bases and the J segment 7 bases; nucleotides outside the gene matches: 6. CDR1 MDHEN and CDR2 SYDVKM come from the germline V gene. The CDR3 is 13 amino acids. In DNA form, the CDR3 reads TGTGCCAGCAGTTTGGGACAGCTAACGGAGCAGTACTTC. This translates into CASSLGQLTEQYF.

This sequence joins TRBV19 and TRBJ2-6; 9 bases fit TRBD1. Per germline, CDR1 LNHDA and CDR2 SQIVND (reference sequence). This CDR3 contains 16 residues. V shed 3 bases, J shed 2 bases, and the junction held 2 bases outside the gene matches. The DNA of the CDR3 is TGTGCCAGTAGTATGGACAGGGGAACTGGGGCCAACGTCCTGACTTTC. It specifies CASSMDRGTGANVLTF.

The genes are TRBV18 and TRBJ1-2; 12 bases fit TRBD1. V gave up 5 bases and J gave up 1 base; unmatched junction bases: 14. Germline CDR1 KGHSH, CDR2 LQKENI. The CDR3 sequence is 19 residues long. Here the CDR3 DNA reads TGTGCCAGCTCAGTCGGCGAGGGACAGGGGGCGTTTAATAACTATGGCTACACCTTC. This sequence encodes CASSVGEGQGAFNNYGYTF. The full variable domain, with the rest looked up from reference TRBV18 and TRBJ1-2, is NAGVMQNPRHLVRRRGQEARLRCSPMKGHSHVYWYRQLPEEGLKFMVYLQKENIIDESGMPKERFSAEFPKEGPSILRIQQVVRGDSAAYFCASSVGEGQGAFNNYGYTFGSGTRLTVV.

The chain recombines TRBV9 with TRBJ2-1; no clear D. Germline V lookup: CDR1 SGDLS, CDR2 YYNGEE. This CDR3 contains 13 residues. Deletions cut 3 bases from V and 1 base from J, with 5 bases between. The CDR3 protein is CASSASSYNEQFF. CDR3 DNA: TGTGCCAGCAGCGCTAGTTCCTACAATGAGCAGTTCTTC.

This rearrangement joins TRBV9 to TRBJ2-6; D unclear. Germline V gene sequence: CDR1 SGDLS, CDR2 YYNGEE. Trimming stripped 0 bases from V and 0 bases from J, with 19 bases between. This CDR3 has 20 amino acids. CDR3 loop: CASSVGATVSSYSGANVLTF. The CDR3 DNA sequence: TGTGCCAGCAGCGTAGGAGCAACAGTCTCTTCCTACTCTGGGGCCAACGTCCTGACTTTC. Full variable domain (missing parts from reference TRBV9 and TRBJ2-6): DSGVTQTPKHLITATGQRVTLRCSPRSGDLSVYWYQQSLDQGLQFLIQYYNGEERAKGNILERFSAQQFPDLHSELNLSSLELGDSALYFCASSVGATVSSYSGANVLTFGAGSRLTVL.

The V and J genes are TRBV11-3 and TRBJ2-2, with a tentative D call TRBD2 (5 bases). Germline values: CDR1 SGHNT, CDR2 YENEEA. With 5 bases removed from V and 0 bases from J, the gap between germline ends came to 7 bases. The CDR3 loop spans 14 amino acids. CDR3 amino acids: CASSRGTNTGELFF. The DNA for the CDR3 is TGTGCCAGCAGCCGGGGAACGAACACCGGGGAGCTGTTTTTT.

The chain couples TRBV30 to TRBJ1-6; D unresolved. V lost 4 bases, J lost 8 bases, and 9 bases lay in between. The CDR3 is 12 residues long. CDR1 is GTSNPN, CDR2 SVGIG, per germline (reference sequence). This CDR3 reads CAWTRFYSPLHF. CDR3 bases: TGTGCCTGGACCAGGTTTTATTCACCCCTCCACTTT.

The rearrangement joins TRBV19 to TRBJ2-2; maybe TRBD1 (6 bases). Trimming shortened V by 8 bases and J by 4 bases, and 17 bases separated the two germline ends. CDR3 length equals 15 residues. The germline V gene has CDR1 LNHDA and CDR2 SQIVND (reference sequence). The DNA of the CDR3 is TGTGCCAGTGGAACCGGGACACGTAGCACCGGGGAGCTGTTTTTT. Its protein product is CASGTGTRSTGELFF.

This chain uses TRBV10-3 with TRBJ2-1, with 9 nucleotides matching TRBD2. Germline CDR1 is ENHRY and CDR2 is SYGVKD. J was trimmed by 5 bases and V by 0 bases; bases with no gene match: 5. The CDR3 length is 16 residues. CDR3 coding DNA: TGTGCCATCAGTGAGTCGGCGGGGGGGCCTCACAATGAGCAGTTCTTC. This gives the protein CAISESAGGPHNEQFF.

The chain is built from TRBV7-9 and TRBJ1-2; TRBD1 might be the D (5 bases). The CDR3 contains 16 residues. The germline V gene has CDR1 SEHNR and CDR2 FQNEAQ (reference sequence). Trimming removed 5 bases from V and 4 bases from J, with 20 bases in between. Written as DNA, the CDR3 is TGTGCCAGCAGCCCAGGAATGGGGACTAGCCTCTATGGCTACACCTTC. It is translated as CASSPGMGTSLYGYTF.

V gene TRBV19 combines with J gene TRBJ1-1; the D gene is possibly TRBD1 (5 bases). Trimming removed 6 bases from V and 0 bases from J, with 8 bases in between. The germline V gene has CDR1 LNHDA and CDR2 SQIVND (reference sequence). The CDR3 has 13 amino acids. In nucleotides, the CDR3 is TGTGCCAGTAGCTCGACAGTGAACACTGAAGCTTTCTTT. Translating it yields CASSSTVNTEAFF.

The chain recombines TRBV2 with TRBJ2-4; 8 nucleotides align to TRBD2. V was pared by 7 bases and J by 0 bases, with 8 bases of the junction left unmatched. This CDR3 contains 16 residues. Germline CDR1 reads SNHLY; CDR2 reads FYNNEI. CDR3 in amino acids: CASILSGGLAKNIQYF. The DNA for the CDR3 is TGTGCCAGCATCCTCAGCGGGGGTTTAGCCAAAAACATTCAGTACTTC.

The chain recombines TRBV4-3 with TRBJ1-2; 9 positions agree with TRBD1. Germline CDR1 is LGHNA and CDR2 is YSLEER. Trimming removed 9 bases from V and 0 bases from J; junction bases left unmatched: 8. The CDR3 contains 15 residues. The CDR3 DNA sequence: TGCGCCAGTACCCCGGACAGGGGATCTAACTATGGCTACACCTTC. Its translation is CASTPDRGSNYGYTF.

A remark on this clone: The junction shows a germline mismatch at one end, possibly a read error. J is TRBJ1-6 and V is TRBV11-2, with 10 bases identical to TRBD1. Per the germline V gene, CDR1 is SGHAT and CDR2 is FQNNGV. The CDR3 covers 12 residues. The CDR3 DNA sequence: TGTGCCAGCAGCTTAGCGGGACAGGGGACAGCCTTT. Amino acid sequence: CASSLAGQGTAF.

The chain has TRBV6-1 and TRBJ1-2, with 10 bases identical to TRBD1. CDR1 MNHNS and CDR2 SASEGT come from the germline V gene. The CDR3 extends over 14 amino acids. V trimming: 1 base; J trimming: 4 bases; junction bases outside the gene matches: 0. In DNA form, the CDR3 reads TGTGCCAGCAGTGAAGGGACAGGGGGCTATGGCTACACCTTC. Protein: CASSEGTGGYGYTF.

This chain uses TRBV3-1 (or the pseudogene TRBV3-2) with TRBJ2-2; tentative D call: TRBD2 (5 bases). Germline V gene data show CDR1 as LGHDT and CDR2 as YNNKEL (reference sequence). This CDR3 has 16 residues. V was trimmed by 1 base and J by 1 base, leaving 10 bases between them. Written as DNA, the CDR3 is TGTGCCAGCAGCCAAGGACAACTAGTGAACACCGGGGAGCTGTTTTTT. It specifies CASSQGQLVNTGELFF.

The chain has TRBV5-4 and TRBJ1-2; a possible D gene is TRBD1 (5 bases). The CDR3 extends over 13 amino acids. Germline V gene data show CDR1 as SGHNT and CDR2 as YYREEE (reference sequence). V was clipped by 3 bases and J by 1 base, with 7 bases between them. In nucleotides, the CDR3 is TGTGCCAGCAGCTCGACAGTTAACTATGGCTACACCTTC. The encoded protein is CASSSTVNYGYTF.

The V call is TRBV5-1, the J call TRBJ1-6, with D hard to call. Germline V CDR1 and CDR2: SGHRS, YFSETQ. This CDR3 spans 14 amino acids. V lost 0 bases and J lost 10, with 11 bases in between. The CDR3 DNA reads TGCGCCAGCAGCTTGGGAATGGAGAGGTCACCCCTCCACTTT. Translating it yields CASSLGMERSPLHF.

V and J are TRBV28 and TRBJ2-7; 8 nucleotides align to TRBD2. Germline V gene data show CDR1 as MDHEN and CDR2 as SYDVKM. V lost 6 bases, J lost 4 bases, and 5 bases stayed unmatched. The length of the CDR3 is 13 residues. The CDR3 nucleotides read TGTGCCAGCAGGCGGGGGGCGAGGTACGAGCAGTACTTC. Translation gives CASRRGARYEQYF.

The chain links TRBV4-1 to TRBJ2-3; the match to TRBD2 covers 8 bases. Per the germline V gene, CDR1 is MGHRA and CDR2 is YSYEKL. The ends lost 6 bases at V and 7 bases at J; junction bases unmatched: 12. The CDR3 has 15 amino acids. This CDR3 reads CASRKLAVEINTQYF. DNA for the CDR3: TGCGCCAGCAGAAAACTAGCGGTCGAGATAAATACGCAGTATTTT.

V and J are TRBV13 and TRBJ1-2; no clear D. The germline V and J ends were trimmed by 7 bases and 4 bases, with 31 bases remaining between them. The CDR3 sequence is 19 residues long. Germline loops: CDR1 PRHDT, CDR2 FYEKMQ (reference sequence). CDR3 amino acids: CASTPAQVQTSHSTYGYTF. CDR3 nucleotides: TGTGCCAGCACCCCCGCTCAGGTTCAAACCAGTCATTCGACCTATGGCTACACCTTC.

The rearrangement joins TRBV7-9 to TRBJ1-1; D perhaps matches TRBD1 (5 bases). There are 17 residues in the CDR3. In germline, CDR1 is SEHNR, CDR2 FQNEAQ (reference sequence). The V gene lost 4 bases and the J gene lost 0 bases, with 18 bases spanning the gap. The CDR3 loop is CASSSTRVRDLNTEAFF. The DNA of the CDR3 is TGTGCCAGCAGCTCCACCCGGGTGAGGGACTTGAACACTGAAGCTTTCTTT.

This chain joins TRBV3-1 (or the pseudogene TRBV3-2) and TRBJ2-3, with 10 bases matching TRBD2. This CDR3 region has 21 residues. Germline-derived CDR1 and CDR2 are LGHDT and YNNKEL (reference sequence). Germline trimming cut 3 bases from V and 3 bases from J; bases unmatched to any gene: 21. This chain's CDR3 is CASSHNGGLLAGDGPTDTQYF. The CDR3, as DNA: TGTGCCAGCAGCCATAATGGTGGTTTGCTAGCGGGGGACGGACCTACAGATACGCAGTATTTT.